These 17 T cell receptor beta chains were sequenced from one sample in a study of T cell clonality in common variable immunodeficiency. Produced via immunoSEQ multiplex PCR; TCRdb's table is partial and in-frame only. The data list 35,000 to 45,000 clones, none observed once; about 3% falls to the top ten. Sequencing was done on a sample of peripheral blood mononuclear cells. These receptors all come from a person aged 18 to 75 in good health.

On this clone: The CDR3 end is not reached by the read, which stops 3 residues before it; the germline J gene fills it in. The chain employs TRBV7-9 and TRBJ2-1; tentative D call: TRBD1 (8 bases). Germline V lookup: CDR1 SEHNR, CDR2 FQNEAQ (reference sequence). The CDR3 runs 15 residues. V lost 3 bases, J lost 7 bases, and 16 bases lay in between. This CDR3 reads CASSLTGEGGNEQFF. The covered CDR3 bases are TGTGCCAGCAGCTTGACAGGGGAGGGGGGGAATGAG.

This clone came up many times. The observed sequence ends 3 residues before the CDR3 terminus, with the missing tail filled in from the germline J gene. The genes are TRBV20-1 and TRBJ2-3; D may be TRBD2 (7 bases). In germline, CDR1 is DFQATT, CDR2 SNEGSKA (reference sequence). The CDR3 runs 13 residues. With 4 bases removed from V and 3 bases from J, the gap between germline ends came to 11 bases. This CDR3 is CSAKGGGTDTQYF. The sequenced CDR3 bases are TGCAGTGCTAAGGGGGGGGGAACAGATACG.

This clone has a count of ten or more. The read ends 3 residues early relative to the CDR3; the germline J gene fills the gap. The chain links TRBV20-1 to TRBJ1-5; possible D gene TRBD1, 5 bases. Per germline, CDR1 DFQATT and CDR2 SNEGSKA (reference sequence). CDR3 length: 15 residues. V was pared by 1 base and J by 4 bases, with 14 bases between. CDR3 protein: CSARVPDKGNQPQHF. The sequenced CDR3 bases are TGCAGTGCTAGAGTTCCAGACAAGGGGAATCAGCCC.

This clone was detected only a few times. The observed sequence ends 3 residues before the CDR3 terminus, with the missing tail filled in from the germline J gene. This chain links TRBV11-2 with TRBJ1-6, with TRBD1 as a possible D gene (6 bases). The V gene's germline CDR1 is SGHAT and CDR2 FQNNGV. V shed 5 bases and J shed 10 bases, with 15 bases lying between them. The length of the CDR3 is 14 residues. CDR3 sequence reads: CASSNRGGLSPLHF. CDR3 DNA, as far as it was read: TGTGCCAGCAGCAACCGAGGGGGTTTGTCACCC. Full variable domain (missing parts from reference TRBV11-2 and TRBJ1-6): EAGVAQSPRYKIIEKRQSVAFWCNPISGHATLYWYQQILGQGPKLLIQFQNNGVVDDSQLPKDRFSAERLKGVDSTLKIQPAKLEDSAVYLCASSNRGGLSPLHFGNGTRLTVT.

This clone has ten or more counts. The read ends 3 residues shy of where the CDR3 ends; the end is completed using the germline J gene. This chain uses TRBV2 with TRBJ1-2, with D possibly matching TRBD1 (5 bases). CDR1 and CDR2 (germline): SNHLY, FYNNEI. The CDR3 totals 15 residues. The ends were cut back, 4 bases at V and 4 bases at J, with 16 bases in the middle. The CDR3 spells CASSGRGLDIYGYTF. CDR3 DNA (partial): TGTGCCAGCAGTGGACGGGGACTGGATATCTATGGC.

This clone showed up just a few times. The read ends 3 residues shy of where the CDR3 ends; the end is completed using the germline J gene. This chain links TRBV7-6 with TRBJ2-7; D is undetermined. Germline V gene sequence: CDR1 SGHVS, CDR2 FNYEAQ. The CDR3 runs 13 residues. Between the trimmed V and J ends, which lost 4 bases and 4 bases, there was a span of 11 bases. CDR3 DNA, as far as it was read: TGTGCCAGCAGCTCCTCGGAAGGGTACGAG. It specifies CASSSSEGYE. The entire CDR3 protein is CASSSSEGYEQYF.

Ten or more counts support this clone. CDR3 loop: CASRDRWDTGELFF. The sequenced CDR3 bases are TGTGCCAGCAGGGACAGATGGGACACCGGGGAG. The chain couples TRBV2 to TRBJ2-2, with TRBD1 as a possible D gene (6 bases). The CDR3 goes on 3 residues after the read ends, and that part is filled in from the germline J gene. Trimming removed 6 bases from V and 3 bases from J, with 11 bases in between. Germline V CDR1 and CDR2: SNHLY, FYNNEI. The CDR3 contains 14 residues.

This clone was counted ten times or more. Coverage ceases 3 residues before the CDR3 finishes, and the germline J gene fills in the end. The chain joins TRBV10-1 to TRBJ1-4; D unclear. The V gene lost 0 bases and the J gene lost 0 bases, with 5 bases spanning the gap. Germline assignment: CDR1 WNHNN and CDR2 SYGVQD (reference sequence). CDR3 length equals 15 residues. The part of the CDR3 DNA that was read is TGCGCCAGCAGTGAGTCATCAGCAACTAATGAAAAA. It specifies CASSESSATNEK. The full CDR3 protein reads CASSESSATNEKLFF.

This clone came up many times. Sequencing ends 3 residues short of the CDR3 end; the germline J gene provides the rest. The chain has TRBV6-4 and TRBJ2-6, with D possibly matching TRBD1 (6 bases). The CDR3 sequence is 17 residues long. V lost 2 bases to trimming and J lost 0 bases, with 11 bases between them. In germline, CDR1 is MRHNA, CDR2 SNTAGT. The CDR3 sequence: CASSDPGQSSGANVLTF. The CDR3 DNA, read in part, is TGTGCCAGCAGTGACCCGGGACAAAGCTCTGGGGCCAACGTC.

This clone was seen many times. The read terminates 3 residues before the CDR3 end, so the remaining end is supplied by the germline J gene. V usage is TRBV6-2 or TRBV6-3 and J usage is TRBJ2-3; TRBD2 matches at 8 bases. The CDR3 sequence is 14 residues long. Trimming took 4 bases from V and 0 from J; bases not matched to a gene: 0. Germline V gene data show CDR1 as MNHEY and CDR2 as SVGEGT. The CDR3 loop reads CASSSSGSTDTQYF. The sequenced part of the CDR3 DNA is TGTGCCAGCAGTTCTAGCGGGAGCACAGATACG.

This clone was seen at least ten times. The sequence runs out 3 residues before the end of the CDR3; the remainder is reconstructed from the germline J gene. The chain joins TRBV7-8 to TRBJ2-7; the D gene is possibly TRBD1 (5 bases). CDR1 and CDR2 from the germline V gene are SGHVS and FQNEAQ. The CDR3 totals 15 residues. V lost 5 bases and J 3 bases, leaving 17 bases between the germline ends. CDR3 amino acids: CASSGPGRELYEQYF. Partial CDR3 DNA: TGTGCCAGCAGCGGCCCGGGCAGGGAACTCTACGAG.

The sample holds many counts of this clone. The read terminates 3 residues ahead of where the CDR3 ends, so the germline J gene completes it. The rearrangement joins TRBV5-6 to TRBJ1-2; D not certain. The CDR3 has 12 residues. From germline, CDR1 is SGHDT and CDR2 YYEEEE. Incomplete CDR3 DNA: TGTGCCAGCAGCTTGGCCAGCGGAGGC. This gives the protein CASSLASGG. The CDR3 as a whole reads CASSLASGGYTF.

This clone was seen at least ten times. Read data end 3 residues before the CDR3 end; the end is taken from the germline J gene. This sequence joins TRBV19 and TRBJ2-1, with TRBD2 matching over 11 bases. CDR1 is LNHDA and CDR2 is SQIVND in the germline V gene (reference sequence). The CDR3 spans 18 residues. V trimming: 2 bases; J trimming: 0 bases; junction bases outside the gene matches: 6. The DNA read from the CDR3 is TGTGCCAGTAGTATATGGTCTAGCGGGGGGTCCTCCTACAATGAG. Encoded protein: CASSIWSSGGSSYNE. The full CDR3 protein is CASSIWSSGGSSYNEQFF.

The sample holds many counts of this clone. At one of its ends the junction is not consistent with the germline gene, which may arise from a read error. CDR3 protein: CASSKELTTEAFF. The sequenced part of the CDR3 DNA is TGTGCCAGCAGCAAAGAATTGACTACTGAA. V usage is TRBV14 and J usage is TRBJ1-1; no clear D gene. Coverage ceases 3 residues before the CDR3 finishes, and the germline J gene fills in the end. Germline V gene sequence: CDR1 SGHDN, CDR2 FVKESK. This CDR3 has 13 amino acids.

At least ten counts were recorded for this clone. From the germline J gene comes the end of the CDR3, since the read stops 3 residues before it. This rearrangement joins TRBV5-1 to TRBJ2-3; 11 bases line up with TRBD2. The V gene's germline CDR1 is SGHRS and CDR2 YFSETQ. V lost 1 base and J lost 8; bases outside the gene matches: 3. The length of the CDR3 is 14 residues. CDR3 loop: CASSLTSGGGTQYF. The CDR3 bases that were read are TGCGCCAGCAGCTTGACTAGCGGGGGAGGTACG.

This clone was detected only a few times. The read ends 3 residues before the CDR3 terminus; that terminus is restored from the germline J gene. The chain joins TRBV7-9 to TRBJ2-1; 8 bases line up with TRBD1. The ends lost 5 bases at V and 5 bases at J; junction bases unmatched: 5. This CDR3 is built from 14 residues. Germline CDR1 is SEHNR and CDR2 is FQNEAQ (reference sequence). The DNA read from the CDR3 is TGTGCCAGCAGCCTAGGACAGGGAAACAATGAG. Its protein product is CASSLGQGNNE. The whole CDR3 is CASSLGQGNNEQFF.

Comments on this clone: The read stops 3 residues short of the end of the CDR3; the missing end is completed from the germline J gene. V usage is TRBV11-2 and J usage is TRBJ2-7; tentatively, D is TRBD1 (6 bases). In germline, CDR1 is SGHAT, CDR2 FQNNGV. Trimming left V 3 bases short and J 0 bases short, with 12 bases between. This CDR3 is 15 amino acids long. The sequenced CDR3 bases are TGTGCCAGCAGCTTGGACAGTACCAGCTCCTACGAG. Protein sequence: CASSLDSTSSYE. The CDR3 as a whole reads CASSLDSTSSYEQYF.